This T cell receptor (beta chain) was identified during a study of cytomegalovirus exposure and HLA in healthy donors. The PCR employed 60 Vbeta primers together with 13 Jbeta primers. Here immunoSEQ multiplex PCR was the method, and the copy in TCRdb shows in-frame clones only, minus some. The sample has approximately 90,000 clones, 60% to 80% seen once. Sequencing was carried out using PBMCs. The sequence came from a boy between 10 and 17 years old in good health and CMV-seronegative.

Here the CDR3 reads CASSPTSFPYEQYF. The CDR3 DNA follows: TGTGCCAGCTCACCGACTAGTTTTCCCTACGAGCAGTACTTC. The genes are TRBV18 and TRBJ2-7; D is perhaps TRBD2 (6 bases). The CDR3 sequence is 14 residues long. From germline, CDR1 is KGHSH and CDR2 LQKENI. Trimming stripped 3 bases from V and 2 bases from J, with 11 bases between.